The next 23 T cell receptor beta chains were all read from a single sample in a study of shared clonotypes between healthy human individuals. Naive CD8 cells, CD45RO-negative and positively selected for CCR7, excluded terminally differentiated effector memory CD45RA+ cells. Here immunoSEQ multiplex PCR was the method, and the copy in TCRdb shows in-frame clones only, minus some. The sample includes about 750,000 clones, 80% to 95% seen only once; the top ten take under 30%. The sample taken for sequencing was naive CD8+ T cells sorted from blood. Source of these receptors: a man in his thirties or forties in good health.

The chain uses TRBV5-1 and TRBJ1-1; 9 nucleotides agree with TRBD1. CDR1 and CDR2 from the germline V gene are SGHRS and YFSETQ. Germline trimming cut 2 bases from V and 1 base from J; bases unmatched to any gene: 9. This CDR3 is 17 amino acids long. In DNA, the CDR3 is TGCGCCAGCAGCTTATGGGGTCTGACAGGGGGGAACACTGAAGCTTTCTTT. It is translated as CASSLWGLTGGNTEAFF.

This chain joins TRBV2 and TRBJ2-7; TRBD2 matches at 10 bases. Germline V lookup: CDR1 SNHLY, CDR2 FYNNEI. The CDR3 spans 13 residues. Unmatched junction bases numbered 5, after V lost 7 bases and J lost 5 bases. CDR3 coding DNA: TGTGCCAGCATTGGGCTAGCGGGAGACGAGCAGTACTTC. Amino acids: CASIGLAGDEQYF.

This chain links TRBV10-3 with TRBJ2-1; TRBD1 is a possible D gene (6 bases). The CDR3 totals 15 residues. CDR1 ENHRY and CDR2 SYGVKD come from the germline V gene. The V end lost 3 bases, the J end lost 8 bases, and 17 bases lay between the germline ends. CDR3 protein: CAISDRAQGRDEQFF. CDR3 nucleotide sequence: TGTGCCATCAGTGACCGAGCACAGGGTAGGGATGAGCAGTTCTTC.

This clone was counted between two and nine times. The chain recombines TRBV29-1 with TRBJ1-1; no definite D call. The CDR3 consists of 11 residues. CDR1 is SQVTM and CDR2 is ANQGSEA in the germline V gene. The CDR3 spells CACQLNTEAFF. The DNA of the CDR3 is TGCGCATGTCAGCTAAACACTGAAGCTTTCTTT.

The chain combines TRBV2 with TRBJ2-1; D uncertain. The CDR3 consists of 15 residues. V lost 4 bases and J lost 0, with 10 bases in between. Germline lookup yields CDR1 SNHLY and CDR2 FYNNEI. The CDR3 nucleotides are TGTGCCAGCAGTGTCGACCAGAGCTCCTACAATGAGCAGTTCTTC. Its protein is CASSVDQSSYNEQFF.

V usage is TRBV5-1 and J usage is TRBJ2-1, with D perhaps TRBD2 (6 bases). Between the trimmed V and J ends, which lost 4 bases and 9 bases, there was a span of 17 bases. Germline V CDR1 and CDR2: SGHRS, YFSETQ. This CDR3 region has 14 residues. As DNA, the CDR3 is TGCGCCAGCAGCCCGGGGACTTCCTCAAGTGAGCAGTTCTTC. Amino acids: CASSPGTSSSEQFF. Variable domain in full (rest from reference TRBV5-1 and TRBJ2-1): KAGVTQTPRYLIKTRGQQVTLSCSPISGHRSVSWYQQTPGQGLQFLFEYFSETQRNKGNFPGRFSGRQFSNSRSEMNVSTLELGDSALYLCASSPGTSSSEQFFGPGTRLTVL.

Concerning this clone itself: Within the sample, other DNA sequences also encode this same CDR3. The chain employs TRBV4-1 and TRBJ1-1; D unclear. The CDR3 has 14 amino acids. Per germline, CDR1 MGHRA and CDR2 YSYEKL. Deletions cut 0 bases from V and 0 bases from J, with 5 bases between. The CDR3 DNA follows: TGCGCCAGCAGCCAAGAAGGGTTGAACACTGAAGCTTTCTTT. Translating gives CASSQEGLNTEAFF.

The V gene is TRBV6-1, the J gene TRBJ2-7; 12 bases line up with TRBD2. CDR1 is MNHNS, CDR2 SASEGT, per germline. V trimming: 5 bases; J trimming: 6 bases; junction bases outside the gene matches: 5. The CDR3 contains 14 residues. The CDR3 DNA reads TGTGCCAGCAGTAAAGGACTAGCGGGACTCGAGCAGTACTTC. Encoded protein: CASSKGLAGLEQYF.

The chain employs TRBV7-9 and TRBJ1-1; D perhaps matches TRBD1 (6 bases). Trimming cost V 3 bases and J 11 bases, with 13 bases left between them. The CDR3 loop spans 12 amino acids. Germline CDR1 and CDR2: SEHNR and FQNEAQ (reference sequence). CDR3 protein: CASSLPHRVAFF. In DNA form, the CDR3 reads TGTGCCAGCAGCTTGCCTCACAGGGTCGCTTTCTTT.

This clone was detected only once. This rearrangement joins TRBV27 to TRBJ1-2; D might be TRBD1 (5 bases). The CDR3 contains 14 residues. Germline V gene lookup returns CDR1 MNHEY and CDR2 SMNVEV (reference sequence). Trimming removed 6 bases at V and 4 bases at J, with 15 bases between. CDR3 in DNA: TGTGCCAGCAGCCAGGGAGTGGCCTTCTATGGCTACACCTTC. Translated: CASSQGVAFYGYTF.

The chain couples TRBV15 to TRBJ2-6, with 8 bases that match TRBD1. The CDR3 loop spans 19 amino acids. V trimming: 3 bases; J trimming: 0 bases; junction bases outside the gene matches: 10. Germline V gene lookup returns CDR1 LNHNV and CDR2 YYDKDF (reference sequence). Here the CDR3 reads CATSSPRTGLDSGANVLTF. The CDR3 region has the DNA TGTGCCACCAGCAGCCCTCGGACAGGGCTAGACTCTGGGGCCAACGTCCTGACTTTC.

The chain's CDR3 is CASSFIPGYGEKLFF. The CDR3 DNA follows: TGTGCCAGCAGTTTTATCCCAGGGTATGGTGAAAAACTGTTTTTT. The V gene is TRBV27, the J gene TRBJ1-4, with a possible D match to TRBD1 (5 bases). The CDR3 sequence is 15 residues long. The V gene lost 3 bases and the J gene lost 7 bases, with 15 bases spanning the gap. Germline CDR1 is MNHEY and CDR2 is SMNVEV (reference sequence).

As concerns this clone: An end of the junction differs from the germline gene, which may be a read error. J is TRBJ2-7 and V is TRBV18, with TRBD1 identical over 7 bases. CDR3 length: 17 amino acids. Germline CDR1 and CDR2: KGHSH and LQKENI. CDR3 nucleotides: TGTGCCAGCTCACCGAGCCCCGGGACAGCTTCAACTGAGGGTCCCCACTTC. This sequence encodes CASSPSPGTASTEGPHF.

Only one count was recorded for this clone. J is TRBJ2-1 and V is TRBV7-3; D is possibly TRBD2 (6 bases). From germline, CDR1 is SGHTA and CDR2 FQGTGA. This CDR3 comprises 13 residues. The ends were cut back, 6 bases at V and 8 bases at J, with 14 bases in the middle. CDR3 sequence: CASSSTTGDEQFF. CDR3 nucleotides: TGTGCCAGCAGTTCTACTACGGGAGATGAGCAGTTCTTC.

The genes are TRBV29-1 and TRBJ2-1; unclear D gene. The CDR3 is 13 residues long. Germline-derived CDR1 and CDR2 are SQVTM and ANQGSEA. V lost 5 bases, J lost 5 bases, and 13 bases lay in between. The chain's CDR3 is CSVLIQTDNEQFF. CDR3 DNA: TGCAGCGTTTTAATCCAGACTGACAATGAGCAGTTCTTC.

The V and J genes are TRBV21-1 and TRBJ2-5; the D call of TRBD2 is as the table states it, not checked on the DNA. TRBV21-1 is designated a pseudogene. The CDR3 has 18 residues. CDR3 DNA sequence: TGTGCCAGCAGCAACGGGACTAGCGCCCTCCTTGTCGGAGAGACCCAGTACTTC. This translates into CASSNGTSALLVGETQYF.

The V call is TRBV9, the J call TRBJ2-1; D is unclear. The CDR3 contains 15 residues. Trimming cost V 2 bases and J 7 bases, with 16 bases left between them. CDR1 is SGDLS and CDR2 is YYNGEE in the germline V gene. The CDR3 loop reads CASSVWSLQENEQFF. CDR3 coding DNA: TGTGCCAGCAGCGTGTGGAGCCTTCAGGAGAATGAGCAGTTCTTC.

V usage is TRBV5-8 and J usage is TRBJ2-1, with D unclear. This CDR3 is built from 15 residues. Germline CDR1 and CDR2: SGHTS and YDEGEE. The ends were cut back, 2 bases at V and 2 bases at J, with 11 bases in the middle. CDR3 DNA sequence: TGTGCCAGCAGCTTCAAACGACCTACCTACAATGAGCAGTTCTTC. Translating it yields CASSFKRPTYNEQFF.

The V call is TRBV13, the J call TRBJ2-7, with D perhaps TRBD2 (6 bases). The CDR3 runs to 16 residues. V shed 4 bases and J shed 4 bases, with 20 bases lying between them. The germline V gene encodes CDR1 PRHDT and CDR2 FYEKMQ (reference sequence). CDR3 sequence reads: CASSSGGQGLGYEQYF. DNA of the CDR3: TGTGCCAGCAGCTCAGGCGGGCAGGGACTTGGGTACGAGCAGTACTTC.

CDR3 sequence (DNA): TGCAGTGCTAGGATACTCTACGAGCAGTACTTC. This codes for CSARILYEQYF. The chain carries TRBV20-1 and TRBJ2-7; no clear D. The CDR3 extends over 11 amino acids. Per germline, CDR1 DFQATT and CDR2 SNEGSKA (reference sequence). The V gene lost 3 bases and the J gene lost 3 bases, with 6 bases spanning the gap.

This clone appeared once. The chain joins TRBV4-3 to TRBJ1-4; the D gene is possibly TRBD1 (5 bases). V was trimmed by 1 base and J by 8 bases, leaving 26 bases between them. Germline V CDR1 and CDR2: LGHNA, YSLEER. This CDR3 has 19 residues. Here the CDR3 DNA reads TGCGCCAGCAGCCAAGGTGGAGGGCAGGGCGGTGTAAGAGGAGAAAAACTGTTTTTT. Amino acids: CASSQGGGQGGVRGEKLFF.

The CDR3 sequence is CASSEGSDRGYGYTF. Written as DNA, the CDR3 is TGTGCCAGCAGTGAAGGGTCGGACAGGGGATATGGCTACACCTTC. The chain employs TRBV2 and TRBJ1-2; 9 nucleotides line up with TRBD1. The CDR3 loop spans 15 amino acids. The germline CDR1 and CDR2 sequences are SNHLY and FYNNEI. V gave up 1 base and J gave up 5 bases; unmatched junction bases: 5.

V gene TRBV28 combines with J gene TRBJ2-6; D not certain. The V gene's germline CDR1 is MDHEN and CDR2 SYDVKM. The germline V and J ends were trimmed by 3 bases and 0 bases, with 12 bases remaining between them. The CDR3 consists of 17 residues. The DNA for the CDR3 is TGTGCCAGCAGTTTCGCTACCGGCACCTCTGGGGCCAACGTCCTGACTTTC. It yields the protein CASSFATGTSGANVLTF.